The 11 T cell receptor beta chains presented below share a single source sample, sequenced in a study of response to subunit inactivated influenza vaccine (dated 2018 in TCRdb). The library was made by RT-PCR. The run used an Illumina HiSeq 2500. In-frame beta chains were kept once TCRdb had trimmed the public reads at Q25 with fastp and called clones with MiXCR. All rows with the same CDR3 protein become a single entry with the most common DNA and genes. Recorded for this sample are around 850,000 distinct CDR3 sequences; approximately 18% of them occurred a single time. The ten top clones hold approximately 10% of the sample. Source: PBMCs from blood, taken approximately 5 days after vaccination. The source of these receptors is a middle-aged man who received an inactivated influenza vaccine. Donor details come from another sample of the same person, matched by shared clones.

A word on this clonotype: A read error may produce the germline difference seen at one junction end. This rearrangement joins TRBV15 to TRBJ2-1, with a tentative D call TRBD1 (6 bases). In germline, CDR1 is LNHNV, CDR2 YYDKDF (reference sequence). The CDR3 covers 15 residues. DNA for the CDR3: TGTGCCACCAGCAGAGGGGGGCACAACTACAATGAGCTGTTCTTC. Translated, it gives CATSRGGHNYNELFF.

This chain connects TRBV11-2 to TRBJ2-7; perhaps TRBD2 as D (6 bases). This CDR3 region has 15 residues. Germline assignment: CDR1 SGHAT and CDR2 FQNNGV. Trimming left V 2 bases short and J 6 bases short, with 17 bases between. CDR3: CASSLRLERGGEQYF. CDR3 nucleotide sequence: TGTGCCAGCAGCTTACGGTTGGAAAGGGGAGGCGAGCAGTACTTC.

The chain recombines TRBV20-1 with TRBJ2-7; TRBD1 is a possible D gene (5 bases). V gave up 4 bases and J gave up 3 bases, with 16 bases separating them. CDR1 DFQATT and CDR2 SNEGSKA come from the germline V gene (reference sequence). CDR3 length: 14 amino acids. CDR3 sequence reads: CSAKNRARGYEQYF. The CDR3 nucleotides are TGCAGTGCTAAGAACCGGGCTAGGGGCTACGAGCAGTACTTC.

This clonotype was observed at least ten times. J is TRBJ2-5 and V is TRBV7-2, with D possibly matching TRBD1 (7 bases). The germline CDR1 and CDR2 sequences are SGHTA and FQGNSA. With 5 bases removed from V and 2 bases from J, the gap between germline ends came to 18 bases. This CDR3 is 16 amino acids long. The CDR3 protein is CASSLVAGQHQETQYF. In DNA, the CDR3 is TGTGCCAGCAGCCTGGTTGCGGGACAGCATCAAGAGACCCAGTACTTC.

This clonotype was detected only a few times. The V call is TRBV24-1, the J call TRBJ2-7; D is unresolved. Germline V gene data show CDR1 as KGHDR and CDR2 as SFDVKD. Between the trimmed V and J ends, which lost 1 base and 8 bases, there was a span of 11 bases. CDR3 length equals 13 residues. This CDR3 reads CATSDFNSEKQYF. The CDR3 region has the DNA TGTGCCACCAGTGATTTCAACTCAGAAAAGCAGTACTTC.

Points on this clonotype: One end of the junction is discordant with germline, which a read error may explain. The chain employs TRBV4-2 and TRBJ2-3; no definite D call. The CDR3 has 13 residues. Germline CDR1 LGHNA, CDR2 YNFKEQ. The CDR3 protein is CTSSHPTADTQYF. The CDR3 DNA reads TGTACCAGCAGCCACCCCACGGCAGATACGCAGTATTTT.

The CDR3 coding sequence is TGTGCCAGCAGCCCAGGGGGGGGGAACTATGGCTACACCTTC. Encoded protein: CASSPGGGNYGYTF. The rearrangement links TRBV11-2 to TRBJ1-2; 7 bases map to TRBD1. This CDR3 has 14 residues. Unmatched junction bases numbered 5, after V lost 5 bases and J lost 2 bases. Germline V gene data show CDR1 as SGHAT and CDR2 as FQNNGV.

This clonotype was found once. The chain recombines TRBV5-1 with TRBJ2-5; no reliable D call. CDR1 SGHRS and CDR2 YFSETQ come from the germline V gene. This CDR3 is built from 12 residues. V shed 6 bases and J shed 2 bases, with 8 bases lying between them. CDR3 nucleotide sequence: TGCGCCAGCAACCCCCCTCAAGAGACCCAGTACTTC. Protein sequence: CASNPPQETQYF.

This clonotype was counted many times. The chain recombines TRBV12-3 or TRBV12-4 with TRBJ1-1; D is undetermined. The CDR3 runs 13 residues. Trimming cost V 7 bases and J 6 bases, with 15 bases left between them. The CDR3 coding sequence is TGTGCCAGCACCTACTTCGGGAGGTCTGAAGCTTTCTTT. Its translation is CASTYFGRSEAFF.

This clonotype showed up many times. The chain couples TRBV29-1 to TRBJ2-2; 9 bases are shared with TRBD2. The CDR3 extends over 15 amino acids. The germline gives CDR1 SQVTM, CDR2 ANQGSEA. The ends lost 6 bases at V and 3 bases at J; junction bases unmatched: 8. CDR3 bases: TGCAGCGTGGGGGCCGGGACTAGCCACACCGGGGAGCTGTTTTTT. Residues: CSVGAGTSHTGELFF.

The table lists this clonotype with a few counts. The gene calls are TRBV20-1 and TRBJ2-1, with TRBD2 matching over 9 bases. Germline values: CDR1 DFQATT, CDR2 SNEGSKA (reference sequence). This CDR3 spans 14 amino acids. V shed 8 bases and J 2 bases; nucleotides not matched to a gene: 7. The CDR3 coding sequence is TGCAGTCGGTTGCGGGAGGGACCCTACAATGAGCAGTTCTTC. Translation gives CSRLREGPYNEQFF.